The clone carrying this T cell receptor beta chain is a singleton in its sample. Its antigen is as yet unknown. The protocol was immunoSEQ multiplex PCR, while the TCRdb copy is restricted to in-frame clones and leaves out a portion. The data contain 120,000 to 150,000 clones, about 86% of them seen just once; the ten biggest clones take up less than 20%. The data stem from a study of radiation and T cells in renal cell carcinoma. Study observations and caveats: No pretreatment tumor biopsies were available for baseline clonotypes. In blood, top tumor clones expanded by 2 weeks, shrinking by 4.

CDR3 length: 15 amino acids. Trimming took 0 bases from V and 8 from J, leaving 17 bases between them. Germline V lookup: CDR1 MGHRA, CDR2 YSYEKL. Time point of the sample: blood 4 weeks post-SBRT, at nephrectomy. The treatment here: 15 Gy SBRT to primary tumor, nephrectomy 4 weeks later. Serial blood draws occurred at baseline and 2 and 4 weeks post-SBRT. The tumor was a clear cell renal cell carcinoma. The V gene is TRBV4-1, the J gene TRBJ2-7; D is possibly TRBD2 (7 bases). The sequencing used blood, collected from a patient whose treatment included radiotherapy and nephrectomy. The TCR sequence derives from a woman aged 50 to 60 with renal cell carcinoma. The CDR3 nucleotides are TGCGCCAGCAGCCAAGAGGGTCGGGGGGCCGGGAAGCAGTACTTC. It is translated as CASSQEGRGAGKQYF.